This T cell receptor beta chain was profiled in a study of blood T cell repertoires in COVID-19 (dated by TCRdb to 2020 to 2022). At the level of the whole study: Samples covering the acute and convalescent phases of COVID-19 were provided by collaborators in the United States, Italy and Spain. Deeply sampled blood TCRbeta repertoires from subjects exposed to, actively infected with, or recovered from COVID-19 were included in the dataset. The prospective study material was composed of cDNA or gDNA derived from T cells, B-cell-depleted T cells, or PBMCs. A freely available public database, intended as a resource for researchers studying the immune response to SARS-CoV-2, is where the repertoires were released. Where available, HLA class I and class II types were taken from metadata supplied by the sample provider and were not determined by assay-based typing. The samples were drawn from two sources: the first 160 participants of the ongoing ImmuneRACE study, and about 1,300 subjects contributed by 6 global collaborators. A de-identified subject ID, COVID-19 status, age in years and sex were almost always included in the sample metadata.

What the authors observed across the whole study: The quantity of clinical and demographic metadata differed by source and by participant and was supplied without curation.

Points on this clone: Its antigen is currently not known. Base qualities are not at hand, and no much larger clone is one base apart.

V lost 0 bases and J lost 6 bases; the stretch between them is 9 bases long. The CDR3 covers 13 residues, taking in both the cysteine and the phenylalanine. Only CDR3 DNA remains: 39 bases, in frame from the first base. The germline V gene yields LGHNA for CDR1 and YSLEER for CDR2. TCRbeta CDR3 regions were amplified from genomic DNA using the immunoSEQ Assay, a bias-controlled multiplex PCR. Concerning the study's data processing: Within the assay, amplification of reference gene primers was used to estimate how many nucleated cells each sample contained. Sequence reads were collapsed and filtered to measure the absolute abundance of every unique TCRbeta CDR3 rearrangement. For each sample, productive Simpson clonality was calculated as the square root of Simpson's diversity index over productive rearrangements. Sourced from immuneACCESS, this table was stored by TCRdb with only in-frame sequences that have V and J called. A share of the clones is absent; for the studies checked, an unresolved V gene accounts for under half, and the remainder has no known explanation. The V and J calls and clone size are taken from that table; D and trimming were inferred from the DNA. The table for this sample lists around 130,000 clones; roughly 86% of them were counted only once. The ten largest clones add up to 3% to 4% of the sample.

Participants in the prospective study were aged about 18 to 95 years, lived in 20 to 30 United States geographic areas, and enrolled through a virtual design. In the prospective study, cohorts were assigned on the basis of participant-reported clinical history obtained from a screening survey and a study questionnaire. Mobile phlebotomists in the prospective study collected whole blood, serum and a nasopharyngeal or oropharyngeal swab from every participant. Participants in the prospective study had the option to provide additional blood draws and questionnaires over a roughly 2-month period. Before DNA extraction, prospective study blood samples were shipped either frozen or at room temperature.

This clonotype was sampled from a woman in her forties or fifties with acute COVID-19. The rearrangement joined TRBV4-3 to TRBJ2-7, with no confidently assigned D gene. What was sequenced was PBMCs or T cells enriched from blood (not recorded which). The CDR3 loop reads CASSQDYYGEQYF. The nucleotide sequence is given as TGCGCCAGCAGCCAAGACTATTATGGCGAGCAGTACTTC.